Listed below are T cell receptor beta chains from one sample, sequenced in a study of PD-1 blockade in classical Hodgkin lymphoma. Libraries were prepared by immunoSEQ multiplex PCR; TCRdb keeps only in-frame clonotypes and omits some of them. There are tens of thousands of clones in the sample; about three quarters occur only once, and roughly 9.6% lies in the top ten. The material sequenced was peripheral blood mononuclear cells (PBMCs), taken at baseline. The receptors shown here come from a human donor with classical Hodgkin lymphoma. The CDR3 runs from the conserved cysteine through the conserved F or W. The D gene is left open where the match is weak. The size of a clone is reported for some rows only, either as once, few or many, or as a class for expanded clones.

TRBV5-6	NA	TRBJ2-7	NA	TGTGCCAGCAGCTTGGGAGGGGGAGAAGGGTACGAGCAGTACTTC	CASSLGGGEGYEQYF
TRBV19	once	TRBJ2-1	NA	TGTGCCAGTAGTATGGGTCGGGATATGTGGGAGTTTATTGAGGGGAGACAGTTCTTC	CASSMGRDMWEFIEGRQFF
TRBV10-3	NA	TRBJ1-5	NA	TGTGCCATCAGGGAGGGGCCACAACATAGCAATCAGCCCCAGCATTTT	CAIREGPQHSNQPQHF
TRBV11-2	NA	TRBJ1-1	NA	TGTGCCAGCAGCTTATTGAATCCTCGGGGGCCCACTGAAGCTTTCTTT	CASSLLNPRGPTEAFF
TRBV5-1	NA	TRBJ2-7	NA	TGCGCCAGCAGCTTGGTTGGGGGCGGGAACGAGCAGTACTTC	CASSLVGGGNEQYF
TRBV7-3	NA	TRBJ2-1	NA	TGTGCCAGCAGCCAGACGTATAACAATGAGCAGTTCTTC	CASSQTYNNEQFF
TRBV9	NA	TRBJ1-4	NA	TGTGCCAGCAGCGTAGGCGGCAGCCTTTTCGAAAAACTGTTTTTT	CASSVGGSLFEKLFF
TRBV6-6	NA	TRBJ2-6	NA	TGTGCCAGCAGTGCAATGCGGGCTGGGGCCAACGTCCTGACTTTC	CASSAMRAGANVLTF
TRBV7-3	few	TRBJ2-6	NA	TGTGCCAGCAGCTTAAGCGTAGGGGGGGCCAACGTCCTGACTTTC	CASSLSVGGANVLTF
TRBV6-5	once	TRBJ1-6	NA	TGTGCCAGCAGCCCCGGACCAGAGAATTCACCCCTCCACTTT	CASSPGPENSPLHF
TRBV10-1	few	TRBJ2-2	NA	TGCGCCAGCAGTGAGTCAAAACAGATACCGACCGGGGAGCTGTTTTTT	CASSESKQIPTGELFF
TRBV15	NA	TRBJ2-1	TRBD2	TGTGCCACCAGCTCCCGGACTAGCCTAGACAATGAGCAGTTCTTC	CATSSRTSLDNEQFF
TRBV7-3	NA	TRBJ2-3	TRBD2	TGTGCCAGCAGCCACCGAGCGGGAGGCGGCACAGATACGCAGTATTTT	CASSHRAGGGTDTQYF
TRBV11-3	once	TRBJ2-3	NA	TGTGCCAGCAGCTTAGACGGCCTCTCCCAAGGTACCGATACGCAGTATTTT	CASSLDGLSQGTDTQYF
TRBV11-2	NA	TRBJ1-1	NA	TGTGCCAGCAGCTTACCCCGGACAGCGATAAACACTGAAGCTTTCTTT	CASSLPRTAINTEAFF
TRBV6-8	NA	TRBJ1-5	NA	TGTGCCAGCAGTTACTCGAAGGGGAATACAGGCCGGCCCCAGCATTTT	CASSYSKGNTGRPQHF